A selection of T cell receptor beta chains follows, all from one sample in a study of blood T cells in healthy people across ages. TCRdb recomputed calls from the 5' RACE reads with MiXCR, one row per CDR3 protein. The sample lists hundreds of thousands of distinct CDR3 sequences; about three fifths were seen once. Sequenced: blood. Every receptor here comes from a man aged 25-45 years in good health. CDR3s include the opening cysteine and the closing phenylalanine or tryptophan. The order of the fields is D gene, J gene, clone size, V gene, CDR3 protein, CDR3 DNA. The D gene is left open where the match is weak. Clone size appears in some rows only: once, few, many, or a class for an expanded clone.

>NA|TRBJ2-7|NA|TRBV20-1
CSASAGIHEQYF
TGCAGTGCTAGCGCGGGGATCCACGAGCAGTACTTC
>NA|TRBJ1-2|few|TRBV29-1
CSVVEQYYGYTF
TGCAGCGTTGTAGAACAGTACTATGGCTACACCTTC
>TRBD1|TRBJ1-1|NA|TRBV4-1
CASSRRTGGDTEAFF
TGCGCCAGCAGCCGACGGACAGGGGGAGACACTGAAGCTTTCTTT
>NA|TRBJ1-6|NA|TRBV7-2
CASSLVPSGYNSPLHF
TGTGCCAGCAGCTTAGTACCCTCAGGGTATAATTCACCCCTCCACTTT
>TRBD1|TRBJ1-4|NA|TRBV7-9
CASSDDRGREKLFF
TGTGCCAGCAGCGACGACAGGGGGCGAGAAAAACTGTTTTTT
>TRBD1|TRBJ1-5|once|TRBV7-9
CASSSDRVGLSQPQHF
TGTGCCAGCAGCTCGGACAGGGTCGGTTTAAGTCAGCCCCAGCATTTT
>TRBD2|TRBJ2-5|few|TRBV20-1
CSATPGREETQYF
TGCAGTGCTACCCCCGGGAGGGAGGAGACCCAGTACTTC
>NA|TRBJ2-1|NA|TRBV6-2/TRBV6-3
CASSSLLDQTQPNEQFF
TGTGCCAGCAGTTCTCTCCTAGACCAAACCCAGCCTAATGAGCAGTTCTTC
>NA|TRBJ2-7|few|TRBV20-1
CSASQGRDEQYF
TGCAGTGCTAGTCAGGGTCGGGACGAGCAGTACTTC
>NA|TRBJ2-1|few|TRBV12-3/TRBV12-4
CASSLGVSRRGNEQFF
TGTGCCAGCAGTTTAGGGGTTTCGCGCAGGGGCAATGAGCAGTTCTTC
>TRBD2|TRBJ2-7|many|TRBV5-6
CASSPLAALPPYEQYF
TGTGCCAGCAGCCCACTAGCGGCCTTACCCCCCTACGAGCAGTACTTC
>NA|TRBJ1-6|NA|TRBV7-9
CASSSAVNNSPLHF
TGTGCCAGCAGCTCAGCGGTTAATAATTCACCCCTCCACTTT
>NA|TRBJ1-5|NA|TRBV7-9
CASSRSQGNQPQHF
TGTGCCAGCAGCCGCTCGCAGGGCAATCAGCCCCAGCATTTT
>NA|TRBJ1-2|few|TRBV12-3/TRBV12-4
CASSSTTVDGYTF
TGTGCCAGCAGTTCCACGACGGTGGACGGCTACACCTTC
>TRBD1|TRBJ1-2|few|TRBV20-1
CSARPGTGPPNYGYTF
TGCAGTGCTAGACCCGGGACAGGGCCACCTAACTATGGCTACACCTTC
>TRBD2|TRBJ2-2|NA|TRBV5-1
CASSSVAGARTGELFF
TGCGCCAGCAGCTCGGTAGCGGGAGCGAGAACCGGGGAGCTGTTTTTT
>NA|TRBJ2-7|once|TRBV2
CASGGMGRYEQYF
TGTGCCAGTGGGGGAATGGGGCGGTACGAGCAGTACTTC
>NA|TRBJ2-1|few|TRBV20-1
CSALRSGSYNEQFF
TGCAGTGCTTTACGGAGTGGCTCCTACAATGAGCAGTTCTTC
>NA|TRBJ2-2|NA|TRBV14
CASSPYRVGELFF
TGTGCCAGCAGCCCCTATCGGGTCGGGGAGCTGTTTTTT
>TRBD2|TRBJ2-3|NA|TRBV5-1
CASSHTSGGAVDTQYF
TGCGCCAGCAGCCACACTAGCGGGGGTGCCGTAGATACGCAGTATTTT
>NA|TRBJ2-3|NA|TRBV6-1
CASRVTGVSTDTQYF
TGTGCCAGCCGCGTCACTGGGGTTTCCACAGATACGCAGTATTTT
>NA|TRBJ2-5|NA|TRBV11-2
CASRSTLTQYF
TGTGCCAGCAGATCGACGCTGACCCAGTACTTC
>NA|TRBJ2-3|few|TRBV4-2
CASSPGPRDTQYF
TGTGCCAGCAGCCCAGGGCCCCGAGATACGCAGTATTTT
>NA|TRBJ2-5|NA|TRBV5-6
CASSREGTQYF
TGTGCCAGCAGCCGAGAAGGGACCCAGTACTTC
>NA|TRBJ1-2|once|TRBV2
CASKVLHLDTAGYTF
TGTGCCAGCAAGGTCCTACACCTTGACACCGCCGGCTACACCTTC
>TRBD2|TRBJ2-5|NA|TRBV12-3/TRBV12-4
CASSPLAGGWETQYF
TGTGCCAGCAGTCCGCTAGCGGGAGGATGGGAGACCCAGTACTTC
>NA|TRBJ2-7|few|TRBV7-2
CASSLHGTPYEQYF
TGTGCCAGCAGCCTACATGGGACTCCATACGAGCAGTACTTC
>NA|TRBJ1-1|NA|TRBV7-2
CASSWPGRGTEAFF
TGTGCCAGCAGCTGGCCAGGGAGGGGCACTGAAGCTTTCTTT
>TRBD2|TRBJ2-7|few|TRBV20-1
CSARDRGVQTIYEQYF
TGCAGTGCTAGAGATCGGGGGGTACAGACAATCTACGAGCAGTACTTC
>NA|TRBJ2-7|NA|TRBV7-2
CASSLKFGPYEQYF
TGTGCCAGCAGCTTAAAGTTCGGGCCCTACGAGCAGTACTTC
>NA|TRBJ2-1|few|TRBV12-3/TRBV12-4
CASSFSLGRDEQFF
TGTGCCAGCAGTTTTTCATTGGGCAGGGATGAGCAGTTCTTC
>NA|TRBJ1-2|NA|TRBV29-1
CSVAQGSNYGYTF
TGCAGCGTGGCCCAGGGTTCTAACTATGGCTACACCTTC
>NA|TRBJ1-1|NA|TRBV29-1
CSVLGWALNTEAFF
TGCAGCGTTCTCGGGTGGGCTTTGAACACTGAAGCTTTCTTT
>NA|TRBJ1-2|NA|TRBV4-3
CASSQDLSVGGYTF
TGCGCCAGCAGCCAAGATCTGTCGGTAGGCGGCTACACCTTC
>TRBD2|TRBJ2-1|NA|TRBV3-1
CASSQDLRASGTYNEQFF
TGTGCCAGCAGCCAAGATTTACGGGCTAGCGGGACCTACAATGAGCAGTTCTTC
>TRBD2|TRBJ2-3|NA|TRBV20-1
CSAVGTTPRATQYF
TGCAGTGCCGTCGGGACTACTCCAAGGGCTACGCAGTATTTT
>TRBD1|TRBJ2-7|NA|TRBV5-8
CASSRDRTTPEQYF
TGTGCCAGCAGCCGGGACAGGACAACCCCCGAGCAGTACTTC
>NA|TRBJ2-1|NA|TRBV5-5
CASSPRRDQAEQFF
TGTGCCAGCAGCCCTAGACGGGACCAGGCTGAGCAGTTCTTC
>NA|TRBJ1-2|few|TRBV20-1
CSALGLDYGYTF
TGCAGTGCGCTAGGCCTAGACTATGGCTACACCTTC
>NA|TRBJ2-1|few|TRBV15
CATSRDRSYEQFF
TGTGCCACCAGCAGAGATCGGTCTTATGAGCAGTTCTTC
>NA|TRBJ2-3|NA|TRBV6-1
CASSEFLISETDTQYF
TGTGCCAGCAGTGAATTTCTCATATCAGAAACAGATACGCAGTATTTT
>NA|TRBJ2-5|once|TRBV28
CASRSGTGLSYQETQYF
TGTGCCAGCAGGAGCGGGACAGGACTATCATACCAAGAGACCCAGTACTTC
>TRBD1|TRBJ2-7|NA|TRBV5-1
CASSYAGQGREQYF
TGCGCCAGCAGCTACGCGGGACAGGGGCGCGAGCAGTACTTC
>TRBD2|TRBJ2-7|NA|TRBV3-1
CASSRFALAGANEQYF
TGTGCCAGCAGCCGCTTCGCTCTAGCGGGAGCAAATGAGCAGTACTTC
>TRBD2|TRBJ2-7|NA|TRBV4-2
CASSPGGHGSYEQYF
TGTGCCAGCAGCCCGGGGGGGCATGGCTCCTACGAGCAGTACTTC
>TRBD2|TRBJ2-7|NA|TRBV4-1
CASSQEGTSGYEQYF
TGCGCCAGCAGCCAAGAGGGGACTAGCGGTTACGAGCAGTACTTC
>NA|TRBJ2-7|NA|TRBV4-1
CASSQDGGSLREQYF
TGCGCCAGCAGCCAAGATGGGGGCAGCCTTCGCGAGCAGTACTTC
>NA|TRBJ2-7|NA|TRBV11-2
CASSPGGERKVEYF
TGTGCCAGCAGCCCCGGCGGGGAGCGGAAGGTTGAGTACTTC
>NA|TRBJ2-3|NA|TRBV7-2
CASETGGTDTQYF
TGTGCCAGCGAAACCGGGGGCACAGATACGCAGTATTTT
>NA|TRBJ2-1|NA|TRBV5-6
CASSMGDNEQFF
TGTGCCAGCAGCATGGGGGACAATGAGCAGTTCTTC